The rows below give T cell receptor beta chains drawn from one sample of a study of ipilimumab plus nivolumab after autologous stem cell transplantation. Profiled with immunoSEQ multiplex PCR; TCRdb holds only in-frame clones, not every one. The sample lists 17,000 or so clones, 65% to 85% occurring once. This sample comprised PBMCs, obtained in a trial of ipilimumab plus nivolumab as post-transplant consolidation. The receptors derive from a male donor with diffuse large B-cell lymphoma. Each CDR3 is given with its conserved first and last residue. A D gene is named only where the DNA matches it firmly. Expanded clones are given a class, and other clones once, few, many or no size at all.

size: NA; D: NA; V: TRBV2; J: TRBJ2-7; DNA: TGTGCCAGCATGGGGGGATCGTCCTACGAGCAGTACTTC; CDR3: CASMGGSSYEQYF
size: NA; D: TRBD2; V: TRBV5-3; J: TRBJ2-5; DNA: TGTGCCAGAAGCTCCCTTCCGGGACTAGTTTGTGAGACCCAGTACTTC; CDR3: CARSSLPGLVCETQYF
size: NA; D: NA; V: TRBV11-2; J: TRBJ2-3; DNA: TGTGCCAGCAGCTCCCCCGGAGGAACGCAGTATTTT; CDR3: CASSSPGGTQYF
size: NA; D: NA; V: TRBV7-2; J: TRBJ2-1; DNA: TGTGCCAGCAGCAAAGACGGGCGGGGGCCTCTTTACAATGAGCAGTTCTTC; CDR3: CASSKDGRGPLYNEQFF
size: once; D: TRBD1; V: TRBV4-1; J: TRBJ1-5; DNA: TGCGCCAGCAGCCAAGATCTTTTACAGGGGGCGAATCAGCCCCAGCATTTT; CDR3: CASSQDLLQGANQPQHF
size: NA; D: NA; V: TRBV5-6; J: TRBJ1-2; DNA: TGTGCCAGCAGCTTGGCTGGGGTGGAGGGCTACACCTTC; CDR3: CASSLAGVEGYTF
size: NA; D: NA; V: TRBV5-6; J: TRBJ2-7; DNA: TGTGCCAGCAGCTTTCTGGGCGGGGGCACCTACGAGCAGTACTTC; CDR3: CASSFLGGGTYEQYF
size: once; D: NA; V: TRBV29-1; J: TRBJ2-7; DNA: TGCAGCGCCTTGGCACCTAGCTACGAGCAGTACTTC; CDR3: CSALAPSYEQYF
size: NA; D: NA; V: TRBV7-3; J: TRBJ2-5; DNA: TGTGCCAGCGGAGCGGGCCAAGGGGAGACCCAGTACTTC; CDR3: CASGAGQGETQYF
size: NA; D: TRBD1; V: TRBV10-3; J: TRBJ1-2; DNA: TGTGCCAGCAGTCCTAAAACAGGGGCCTCCTATGGCTACACCTTC; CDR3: CASSPKTGASYGYTF
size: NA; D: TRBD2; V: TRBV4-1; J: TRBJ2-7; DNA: TGCGCCAGCAGCCAAGAAGGGCCGGGACTAGCGGGTTTCTCCTACGAGCAGTACTTC; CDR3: CASSQEGPGLAGFSYEQYF
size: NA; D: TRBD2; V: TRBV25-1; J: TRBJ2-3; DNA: TGTGCCAGCAGTGCGGAGGCTGGGGGGGAGGATACGCAGTATTTT; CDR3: CASSAEAGGEDTQYF
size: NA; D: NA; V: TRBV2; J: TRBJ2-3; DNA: TGTGCCAGCGGGACTTCGACGGCCGCCTCAGATACGCAGTATTTT; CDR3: CASGTSTAASDTQYF
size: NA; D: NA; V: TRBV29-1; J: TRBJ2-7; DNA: TGCAGCGTCTCACCGGACCCCGACAGAATTTACGAGCAGTACTTC; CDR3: CSVSPDPDRIYEQYF
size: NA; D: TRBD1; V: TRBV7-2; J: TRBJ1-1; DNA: TGTGCCAGCAGGGGACGGTCGGAGACAGGGAGTGACACTGAAGCTTTCTTT; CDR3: CASRGRSETGSDTEAFF
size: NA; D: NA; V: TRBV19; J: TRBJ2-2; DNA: TGTGCCAGTGTTGGACGGAACACCGGGGAGCTGTTTTTT; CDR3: CASVGRNTGELFF
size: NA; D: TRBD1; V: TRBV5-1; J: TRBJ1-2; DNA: TGCGCCAGCAGCCCGGGGTCCAGGGGGGATTATGGCTACACCTTC; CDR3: CASSPGSRGDYGYTF
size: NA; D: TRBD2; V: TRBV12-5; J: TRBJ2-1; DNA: TGTGCTAGTGGTTTGGGCGAACAGGCTAGCGGGAACTTCTACAATGAGCAGTTCTTC; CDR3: CASGLGEQASGNFYNEQFF
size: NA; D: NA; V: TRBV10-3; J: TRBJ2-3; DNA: TGTGCCATCAGCTCCACTAGTACAGATACGCAGTATTTT; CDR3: CAISSTSTDTQYF
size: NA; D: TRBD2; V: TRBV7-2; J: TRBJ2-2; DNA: TGTGCCAGCAGCTTAGAATTAGCGGGGGTAACCGGGGAGCTGTTTTTT; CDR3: CASSLELAGVTGELFF
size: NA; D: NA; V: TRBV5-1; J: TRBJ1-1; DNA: TGCGCCAGCAGCGGGGGCATCGGTCCCCCGGGAGGTGAAGCTTTCTTT; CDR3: CASSGGIGPPGGEAFF
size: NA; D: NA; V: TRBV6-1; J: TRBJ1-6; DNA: TGTGCCAGCAGGTGGGACGGCAATTCACCCCTCCACTTT; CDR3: CASRWDGNSPLHF
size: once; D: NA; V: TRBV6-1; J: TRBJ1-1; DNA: TGTGCCAGCCAATGGTCCGGAACTGAAGCTTTCTTT; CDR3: CASQWSGTEAFF
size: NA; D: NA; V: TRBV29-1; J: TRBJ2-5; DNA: TGCAGCGTTGTCCGGCGGAATGAGCAGTACTTC; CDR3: CSVVRRNEQYF
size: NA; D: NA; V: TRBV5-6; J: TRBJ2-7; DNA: TGTGCCAGCAGCTTTCATGGGGGGACCGCCTACGAGCAGTACTTC; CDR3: CASSFHGGTAYEQYF
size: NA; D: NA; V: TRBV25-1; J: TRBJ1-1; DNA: TGTGCCAGCAGTGACACATCCCGGGGGAACACTGAAGCTTTCTTT; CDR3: CASSDTSRGNTEAFF
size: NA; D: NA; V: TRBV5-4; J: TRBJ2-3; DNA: TGTGCCAGCAGCCCTCCACCCGGGGGACCCACAGATACGCAGTATTTT; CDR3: CASSPPPGGPTDTQYF
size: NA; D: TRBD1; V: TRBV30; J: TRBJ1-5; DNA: TGTGCCTGGAGTCCCCAGGGGGATCAGCCCCAGCATTTT; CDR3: CAWSPQGDQPQHF
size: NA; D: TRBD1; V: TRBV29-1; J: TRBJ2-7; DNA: TGCAGCGTCCGCGACAGGGAGCTCGAGCAGTACTTC; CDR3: CSVRDRELEQYF
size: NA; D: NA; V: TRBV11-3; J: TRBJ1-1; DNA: TGTGCCAGCAGCTTGACGGTTGCCACTGAAGCTTTCTTT; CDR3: CASSLTVATEAFF
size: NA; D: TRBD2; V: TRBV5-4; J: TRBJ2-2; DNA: TGTGCCAGCAGCCCCGACCTCGTTCTAGCGGTTAACACCGGGGAGCTGTTTTTT; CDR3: CASSPDLVLAVNTGELFF
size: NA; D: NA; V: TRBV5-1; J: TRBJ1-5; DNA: TGCGCCAGCAGTCCGGACGGGAATCAGCCCCAGCATTTT; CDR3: CASSPDGNQPQHF
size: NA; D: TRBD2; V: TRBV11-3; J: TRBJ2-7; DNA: TGTGCCAGCAGTCTCCTAAGACTAGCGAGCTACGAGCAGTACTTC; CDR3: CASSLLRLASYEQYF
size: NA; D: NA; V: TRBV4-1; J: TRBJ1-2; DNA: TGCGCCAGCAGCCCGGGGTGGAGGGTCGGCTACACCTTC; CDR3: CASSPGWRVGYTF
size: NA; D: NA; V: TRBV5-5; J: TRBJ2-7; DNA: TGTGCCAGCACCCGGTTGAGAGGGGGGGCAAATTACGAGCAGTACTTC; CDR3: CASTRLRGGANYEQYF
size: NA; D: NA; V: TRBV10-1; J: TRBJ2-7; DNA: TGCGCCAGCAGTGAGTCGAACCCGTCGGGAATCTACGAGCAGTACTTC; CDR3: CASSESNPSGIYEQYF
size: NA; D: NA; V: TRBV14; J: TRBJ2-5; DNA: TGTGCCAGCAGCCTAGCGGAGACCCAGTACTTC; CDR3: CASSLAETQYF
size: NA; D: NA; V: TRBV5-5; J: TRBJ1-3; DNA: TGTGCCAGCAGCTCTCTAGGGCCTGGAAACACCATATATTTT; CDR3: CASSSLGPGNTIYF
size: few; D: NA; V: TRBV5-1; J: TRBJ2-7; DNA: TGCGCCAGCAGCTTGGGGACGGGGGTGATTGGAGAGCAGTACTTC; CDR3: CASSLGTGVIGEQYF
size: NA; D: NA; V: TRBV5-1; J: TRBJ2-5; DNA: TGCGCCAGCAGCTTGACGGAGGAGACCCAGTACTTC; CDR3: CASSLTEETQYF
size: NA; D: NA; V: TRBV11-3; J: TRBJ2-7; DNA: TGTGCCAGCAGCGAGGGGGGGACCGACTACGAGCAGTACTTC; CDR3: CASSEGGTDYEQYF
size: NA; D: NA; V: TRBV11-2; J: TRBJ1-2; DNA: TGTGCCAGCAGCACCGAACCGGGACATTCCTATGGCTACACCTTC; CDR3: CASSTEPGHSYGYTF
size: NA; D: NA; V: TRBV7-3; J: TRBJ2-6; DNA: TGTGCCAGCAGCCCCGGAGGTAGGGTCGACGTCCTGACTTTC; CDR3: CASSPGGRVDVLTF
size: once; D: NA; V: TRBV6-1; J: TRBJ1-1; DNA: TGTGCCAGCAGTCCCCGAATTGTGAACACTGAAGCTTTCTTT; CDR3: CASSPRIVNTEAFF
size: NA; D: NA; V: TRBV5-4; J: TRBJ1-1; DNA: TGTGCCAGCAGCCCCACGGGGAACACTGAAGCTTTCTTT; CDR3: CASSPTGNTEAFF
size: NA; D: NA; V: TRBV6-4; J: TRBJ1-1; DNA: TGTGCCAGCAGTCCCAATTCGGGGGCGGGCACTGAAGCTTTCTTT; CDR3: CASSPNSGAGTEAFF
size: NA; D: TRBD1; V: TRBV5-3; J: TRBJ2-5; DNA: TGTGCCAGCAGCTTAACACTAGGGGGCAGGGAGACCCAGTACTTC; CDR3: CASSLTLGGRETQYF
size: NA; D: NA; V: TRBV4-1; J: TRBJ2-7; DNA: TGCGCCAGCAGCCAAGTGAGGGCATATTCCTACGAGCAGTACTTC; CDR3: CASSQVRAYSYEQYF
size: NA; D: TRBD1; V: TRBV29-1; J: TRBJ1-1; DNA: TGCAGCGTTGGGGGCGTAGGGGGCGGGGTGAACACTGAAGCTTTCTTT; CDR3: CSVGGVGGGVNTEAFF
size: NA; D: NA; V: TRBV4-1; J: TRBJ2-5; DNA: TGCGCCAGCAGCCAGGGTAGCGGCCCTCAAGAGACCCAGTACTTC; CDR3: CASSQGSGPQETQYF
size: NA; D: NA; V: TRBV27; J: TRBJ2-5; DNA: TGTGCCAGCAGTTTGAATGGGGGGGCTTTGGAGACCCAGTACTTC; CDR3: CASSLNGGALETQYF
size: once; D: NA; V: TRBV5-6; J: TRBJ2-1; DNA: TGTGCCAGCAGCCATGGCGATGAGCAGTTCTTC; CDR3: CASSHGDEQFF
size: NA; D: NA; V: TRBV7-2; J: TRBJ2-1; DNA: TGTGCCAGCAGCCGGACTTTTTTGAGCTCCTACAATGAGCAGTTCTTC; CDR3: CASSRTFLSSYNEQFF